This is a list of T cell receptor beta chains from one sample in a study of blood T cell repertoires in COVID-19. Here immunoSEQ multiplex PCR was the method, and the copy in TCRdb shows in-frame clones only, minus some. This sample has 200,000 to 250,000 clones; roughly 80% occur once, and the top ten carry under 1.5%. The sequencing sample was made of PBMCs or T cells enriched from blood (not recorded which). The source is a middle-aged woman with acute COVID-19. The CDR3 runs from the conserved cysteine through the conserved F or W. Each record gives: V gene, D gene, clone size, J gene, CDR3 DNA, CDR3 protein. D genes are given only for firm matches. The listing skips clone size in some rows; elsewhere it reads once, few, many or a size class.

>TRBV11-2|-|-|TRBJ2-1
TGTGCCAGCAGCTCCAGGGGCAGCGGCTCCTACAATGAGCAGTTCTTC
CASSSRGSGSYNEQFF
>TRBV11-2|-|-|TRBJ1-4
TGTGCCAGCAGCTTATCAGGGGATAATGAAAAACTGTTTTTT
CASSLSGDNEKLFF
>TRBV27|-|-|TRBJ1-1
TGTGCCAGCAGTAGTGGGGGGTACACTGAAGCTTTCTTT
CASSSGGYTEAFF
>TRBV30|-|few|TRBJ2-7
TGTGCCTGGAGTGTAACAGTGGAAGGCTCCGAGCAGTACTTC
CAWSVTVEGSEQYF
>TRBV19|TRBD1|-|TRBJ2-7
TGTGCCAGTAGTAGGCAAGGGACAGGATCCTACGAGCAGTACTTC
CASSRQGTGSYEQYF
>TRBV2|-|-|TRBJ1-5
TGTGCCAGCACCCGGTTAAATAGCAATCAGCCCCAGCATTTT
CASTRLNSNQPQHF
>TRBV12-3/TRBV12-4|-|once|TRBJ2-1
TGTGCCAGCAGTTTCGGGGGAAGCTATGAGCAGTTCTTC
CASSFGGSYEQFF
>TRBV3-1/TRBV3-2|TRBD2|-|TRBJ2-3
TGTGCCAGCAGCCACGTCCGGGGGGGCCGATATACGCAGTATTTT
CASSHVRGGRYTQYF
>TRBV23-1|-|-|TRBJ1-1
TGCGCCAGCAGCCCTGCACATAACAAGTGGGGCATTGAAGCTTTCTTT
CASSPAHNKWGIEAFF
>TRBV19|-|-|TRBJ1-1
TGTGCCAGTAGTTCCCCCTCTTCTGAAGCTTTCTTT
CASSSPSSEAFF
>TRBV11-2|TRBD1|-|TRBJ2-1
TGTGCATGCGGACAGGGAAAAGATGAGCAGTTCTTC
CACGQGKDEQFF
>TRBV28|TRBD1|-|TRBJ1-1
TGTGCCAGCAGCCTGGAGGGGACAGGGGGCGCGGGGGTGAACACTGAAGCTTTCTTT
CASSLEGTGGAGVNTEAFF
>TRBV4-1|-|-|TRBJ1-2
TGCGCCAGCGGCCAGCCGGGTTCGGCGGGGTATGGCTACACCTTC
CASGQPGSAGYGYTF
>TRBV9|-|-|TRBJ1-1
TGTGCCAGCAGCGTAGACGGGGGGAGATTAGGGTCGGGCACTGAAGCTTTCTTT
CASSVDGGRLGSGTEAFF
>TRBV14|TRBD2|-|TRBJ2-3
TGTGCCAGCAGCCAATTTTTGGTAGCGGGTATTAGCACAGATACGCAGTATTTT
CASSQFLVAGISTDTQYF
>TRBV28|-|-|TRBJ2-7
TGTGCCAGCAGTTCTCCCGTTAACGAGCAGTACTTC
CASSSPVNEQYF
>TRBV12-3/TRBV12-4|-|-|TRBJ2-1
TGTGCCAGCACCAACAACAATGAGCAGTTCTTC
CASTNNNEQFF
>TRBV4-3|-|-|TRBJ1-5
TGCGCCAGCAGCCAAGAGGTCGGTCGCAATCAGCCCCAGCATTTT
CASSQEVGRNQPQHF
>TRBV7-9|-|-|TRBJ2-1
TGTGCCAGCAGCCAACTCGAAGCAAGCTCCTACAATGAGCAGTTCTTC
CASSQLEASSYNEQFF
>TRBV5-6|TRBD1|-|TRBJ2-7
TGTGCCAGCAGCCTACGCGACAGGGTTTCCTACGAGCAGTACTTC
CASSLRDRVSYEQYF
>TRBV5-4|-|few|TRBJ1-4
TGTGCCAGCAGCCCGGGACTTGAAATCAGTGAAAAACTGTTTTTT
CASSPGLEISEKLFF
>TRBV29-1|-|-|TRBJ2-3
TGCAGCGTTGAAGGGGAGAGCACAGATACGCAGTATTTT
CSVEGESTDTQYF
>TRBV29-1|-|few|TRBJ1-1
TGCAGCGTAGCAGGCGTGGGGGGAGGAATGAACACTGAAGCTTTCTTT
CSVAGVGGGMNTEAFF
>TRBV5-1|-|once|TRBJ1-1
TGCGCCAGCAGCTTGACAGCCGTGAACACTGAAGCTTTCTTT
CASSLTAVNTEAFF
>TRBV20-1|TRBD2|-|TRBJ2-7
TGCAGTGCTAGTTCAGTAGCGGGGTTGGCCTACGAGCAGTACTTC
CSASSVAGLAYEQYF
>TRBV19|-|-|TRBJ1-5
TGTGCCAGTAGTATAGAAACATTCATTAGCAATCAGCCCCAGCATTTT
CASSIETFISNQPQHF
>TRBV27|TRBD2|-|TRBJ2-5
TGTGCCAGCAAGAAGGCGGGAGAGCGCCAAGAGACCCAGTACTTC
CASKKAGERQETQYF
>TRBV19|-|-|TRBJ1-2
TGTGCCAGTAGTATCGGTGAGGGCCGACCTAACTATGGCTACACCTTC
CASSIGEGRPNYGYTF
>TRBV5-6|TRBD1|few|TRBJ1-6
TGTGCCAGCAGCTTGGGGACAGGGGATTCACCCCTCCACTTT
CASSLGTGDSPLHF
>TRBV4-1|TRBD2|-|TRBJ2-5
TGCGCCAGCAGCCGCTGGCTAGCGGGGGGAGGGCAAGAGACCCAGTACTTC
CASSRWLAGGGQETQYF
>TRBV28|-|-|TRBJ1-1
TGTGCCAGCAGTTTGGTGACGGGACACCTTGAAGCTTTCTTT
CASSLVTGHLEAFF
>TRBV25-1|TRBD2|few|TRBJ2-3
TGTGCCAGCAGTGGGGCTGGACTAGCGGGAGTCGAGTTAGATACGCAGTATTTT
CASSGAGLAGVELDTQYF
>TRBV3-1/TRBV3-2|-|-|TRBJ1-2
TGTGCCAGCAGCCAAGGGCCAGGGGATGGCTACACCTTC
CASSQGPGDGYTF
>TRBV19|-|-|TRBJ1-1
TGTGCCAGTAATTTCGGCAGGGGAACTGAAGCTTTCTTT
CASNFGRGTEAFF